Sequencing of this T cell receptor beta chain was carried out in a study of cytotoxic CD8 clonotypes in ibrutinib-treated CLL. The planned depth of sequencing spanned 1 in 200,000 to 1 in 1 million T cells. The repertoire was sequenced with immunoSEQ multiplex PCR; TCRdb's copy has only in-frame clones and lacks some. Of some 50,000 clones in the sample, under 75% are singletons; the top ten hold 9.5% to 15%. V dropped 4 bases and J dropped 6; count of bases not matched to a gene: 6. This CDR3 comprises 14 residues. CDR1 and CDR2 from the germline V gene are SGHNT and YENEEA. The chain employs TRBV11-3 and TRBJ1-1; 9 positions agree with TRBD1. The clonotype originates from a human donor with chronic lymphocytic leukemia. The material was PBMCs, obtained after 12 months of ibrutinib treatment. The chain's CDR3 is CASSSSRQGAEAFF. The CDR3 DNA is TGTGCCAGCAGCTCTAGTCGACAGGGGGCTGAAGCTTTCTTT.